The 9 T cell receptor beta chains below come from one sample, sequenced in a study of vaccination effects on CD4 cells after COVID-19. These TCRs' antigens remain unknown. Some clones are missing from TCRdb's copy, which holds only in-frame ones; the method was immunoSEQ multiplex PCR. The sample consists of around 44,000 clones, around 80% of them appearing once. Culture proceeded for more than nine days, and CD4+ T cells were then isolated. This individual contracted SARS-CoV-2 between March and December 2020, as verified by PCR. Of the BNT162b2 and mRNA-1273 vaccines, participants received two doses of one or the other. Sequences were derived from CD4+ T cells from PBMCs cultured without peptide, sampled after COVID-19 vaccination. Receptor source: a human donor who had a prior SARS-CoV-2 infection.

This chain uses TRBV10-3 with TRBJ1-5; D uncertain. Germline V lookup: CDR1 ENHRY, CDR2 SYGVKD. Trimming took off 4 bases at V and 4 bases at J, with 14 bases between the two ends. This CDR3 contains 15 residues. DNA of the CDR3: TGTGCCATCAGTGGGAGGGCGGGCAGAAATCAGCCCCAGCATTTT. The encoded protein is CAISGRAGRNQPQHF.

The gene calls are TRBV6-5 and TRBJ2-5; TRBD2 matches 7 bases. The junction had 13 bases not matched to a gene; V was cut back by 4 bases and J by 5 bases. Germline CDR1 is MNHEY and CDR2 is SVGAGI. The CDR3 has 16 residues. This CDR3 is CASSSLSWREPETQYF. The CDR3 DNA sequence: TGTGCCAGCAGTTCTCTCAGTTGGCGGGAGCCGGAGACCCAGTACTTC.

CDR3 region: CASSLAGYQETQYF. For the CDR3, the DNA is TGCGCCAGCAGCTTGGCTGGGTACCAAGAGACCCAGTACTTC. The chain couples TRBV5-1 to TRBJ2-5; D gene ambiguous. Germline V lookup: CDR1 SGHRS, CDR2 YFSETQ. The length of the CDR3 is 14 residues. Trimming removed 0 bases at V and 0 bases at J, with 6 bases between.

The chain combines TRBV4-3 with TRBJ2-7, with TRBD2 matching over 9 bases. Per germline, CDR1 LGHNA and CDR2 YSLEER. There are 18 residues in the CDR3. J gave up 6 bases and V 0 bases, and 15 bases lay outside the gene matches. The DNA of the CDR3 is TGCGCCAGCAGCCAAGATGCGAATAGCGGGGGCCCAGGGAGCGAGCAGTACTTC. Translating gives CASSQDANSGGPGSEQYF.

This clone was observed a few times. The V and J genes are TRBV6-6 and TRBJ1-6; D remains unclear. This CDR3 has 13 amino acids. Looked up from germline, CDR1 is MNHNY and CDR2 is SVGAGI (reference sequence). Trimming pared 6 bases from V and 8 bases from J, leaving 11 bases between. The CDR3 reads CASRQLVDSPLHF. For the CDR3, the DNA is TGTGCCAGCAGACAACTCGTCGATTCACCCCTCCACTTT.

A note on this clone: Within the sample, other DNA sequences also encode this same CDR3. V and J are TRBV5-1 and TRBJ1-1; no clear D. V was pared by 0 bases and J by 0 bases, with 6 bases between. This CDR3 comprises 14 residues. Germline-derived CDR1 and CDR2 are SGHRS and YFSETQ. The CDR3 region has the DNA TGCGCCAGCAGCTTGGAGGGTGTGAACACTGAAGCTTTCTTT. Amino acids: CASSLEGVNTEAFF.

The chain employs TRBV10-3 and TRBJ2-7; 12 bases match TRBD2. The CDR3 extends over 14 amino acids. V trimming: 0 bases; J trimming: 6 bases; junction bases outside the gene matches: 0. Germline V gene sequence: CDR1 ENHRY, CDR2 SYGVKD. The CDR3 here is CAISESTSGSEQYF. The CDR3 bases are TGTGCCATCAGTGAGTCGACTAGCGGGAGCGAGCAGTACTTC.

This chain links TRBV7-3 with TRBJ2-2, with 9 bases identical to TRBD1. The germline CDR1 and CDR2 sequences are SGHTA and FQGTGA. J was trimmed by 3 bases and V by 5 bases; bases with no gene match: 4. CDR3 length equals 15 residues. The CDR3 spells CASSRQGDDTGELFF. Here the CDR3 DNA reads TGTGCCAGCAGCCGACAGGGGGACGACACCGGGGAGCTGTTTTTT.

This clone has only a few counts. This chain uses TRBV6-5 with TRBJ2-7; unclear D gene. Trimming left V 3 bases short and J 4 bases short, with 13 bases between. There are 14 residues in the CDR3. Germline CDR1 and CDR2: MNHEY and SVGAGI. CDR3 sequence (DNA): TGTGCCAGCAGTTATGGGCCAGAGCTTTACGAGCAGTACTTC. It yields the protein CASSYGPELYEQYF.